The rows below give T cell receptor beta chains drawn from one sample of a study of beta chain features in type 1 diabetes. This table comes from immunoSEQ multiplex PCR, and its TCRdb copy is limited to in-frame clones, with some not included. The data contain about 320,000 clones, around 15% of them singletons. The sample comprised central memory CD4+ T cells from blood. These receptors were obtained from a man aged 30 to 45 in good health. CDR3s include the opening cysteine and the closing phenylalanine or tryptophan. The D gene is left open where the match is weak. Clone size is not always given. Where it is, it says once, few, many or a class for expanded clones.

j_call: TRBJ2-2
d_call: .
v_call: TRBV2
clone_size: few
cdr3_aa: CASTDRRTNTGELFF
cdr3_nt: TGTGCCAGCACCGATAGGCGGACGAACACCGGGGAGCTGTTTTTT

j_call: TRBJ1-3
d_call: .
v_call: TRBV28
clone_size: .
cdr3_aa: CASSLADGNTIYF
cdr3_nt: TGTGCCAGCAGTTTAGCAGACGGAAACACCATATATTTT

j_call: TRBJ1-2
d_call: .
v_call: TRBV7-9
clone_size: .
cdr3_aa: CASSLEVRGEGYTF
cdr3_nt: TGTGCCAGCAGCTTAGAGGTTAGGGGGGAAGGCTACACCTTC

j_call: TRBJ2-5
d_call: TRBD2
v_call: TRBV27
clone_size: few
cdr3_aa: CASWSGGGETQYF
cdr3_nt: TGTGCCAGCTGGAGCGGGGGAGGGGAGACCCAGTACTTC

j_call: TRBJ2-5
d_call: .
v_call: TRBV4-3
clone_size: .
cdr3_aa: CASSQGLGVGETQYF
cdr3_nt: TGCGCCAGCAGCCAAGGGTTGGGGGTAGGGGAGACCCAGTACTTC

j_call: TRBJ2-4
d_call: TRBD1
v_call: TRBV5-6
clone_size: .
cdr3_aa: CASRGQGANIQYF
cdr3_nt: TGTGCCAGCAGGGGACAGGGGGCTAACATTCAGTACTTC

j_call: TRBJ2-1
d_call: .
v_call: TRBV5-4
clone_size: few
cdr3_aa: CASVGSGGVSYNEQFF
cdr3_nt: TGTGCCAGCGTCGGCTCCGGGGGCGTCTCCTACAATGAGCAGTTCTTC

j_call: TRBJ1-6
d_call: .
v_call: TRBV4-3
clone_size: .
cdr3_aa: CASSQEPGTWTPLHF
cdr3_nt: TGCGCCAGCAGCCAAGAACCAGGGACTTGGACACCCCTCCACTTT

j_call: TRBJ2-1
d_call: TRBD2
v_call: TRBV7-9
clone_size: .
cdr3_aa: CASSTGGLNEQFF
cdr3_nt: TGTGCCAGCAGTACGGGAGGTCTGAATGAGCAGTTCTTC

j_call: TRBJ2-7
d_call: .
v_call: TRBV4-2
clone_size: .
cdr3_aa: CASSLDYYEQYF
cdr3_nt: TGTGCCAGCAGCTTAGATTACTACGAGCAGTACTTC

j_call: TRBJ2-3
d_call: TRBD2
v_call: TRBV11-3
clone_size: .
cdr3_aa: CASSFAAGGRDTQYF
cdr3_nt: TGTGCCAGCAGCTTCGCCGCGGGAGGCCGGGATACGCAGTATTTT

j_call: TRBJ1-3
d_call: .
v_call: TRBV5-1
clone_size: many
cdr3_aa: CASSLRSSGNTIYF
cdr3_nt: TGCGCCAGCAGCTTGAGAAGCTCTGGAAACACCATATATTTT

j_call: TRBJ2-1
d_call: .
v_call: TRBV14
clone_size: .
cdr3_aa: CASSPRDRGTHNEQFF
cdr3_nt: TGTGCCAGCAGCCCACGAGACCGGGGGACCCACAATGAGCAGTTCTTC

j_call: TRBJ2-3
d_call: TRBD2
v_call: TRBV2
clone_size: .
cdr3_aa: CASRDSSGRGITDTQYF
cdr3_nt: TGTGCCAGCAGAGATTCGAGCGGGAGGGGTATCACAGATACGCAGTATTTT

j_call: TRBJ1-5
d_call: .
v_call: TRBV7-2
clone_size: .
cdr3_aa: CASSLSQMTVNQPQHF
cdr3_nt: TGTGCCAGCAGCCTAAGCCAAATGACCGTCAATCAGCCCCAGCATTTT

j_call: TRBJ2-3
d_call: TRBD1
v_call: TRBV18
clone_size: .
cdr3_aa: CASSPLQGQHTDTQYF
cdr3_nt: TGTGCCAGCTCACCACTACAGGGGCAGCACACAGATACGCAGTATTTT

j_call: TRBJ1-4
d_call: .
v_call: TRBV9
clone_size: .
cdr3_aa: CASSEHGQIEEKLFF
cdr3_nt: TGTGCCAGCAGCGAACATGGACAGATAGAGGAAAAACTGTTTTTT

j_call: TRBJ2-5
d_call: TRBD1
v_call: TRBV7-2
clone_size: few
cdr3_aa: CASSQETGGKETQYF
cdr3_nt: TGCGCCAGCAGCCAAGAGACAGGGGGGAAAGAGACCCAGTACTTC

j_call: TRBJ1-1
d_call: .
v_call: TRBV5-4
clone_size: few
cdr3_aa: CASRLGVPGSRAFF
cdr3_nt: TGTGCCAGCAGATTAGGCGTACCCGGTTCGAGAGCTTTCTTT

j_call: TRBJ2-6
d_call: .
v_call: TRBV5-1
clone_size: .
cdr3_aa: CASSLPQTPGANVLTF
cdr3_nt: TGCGCCAGCAGCTTGCCGCAGACCCCTGGGGCCAACGTCCTGACTTTC

j_call: TRBJ1-2
d_call: .
v_call: TRBV27
clone_size: .
cdr3_aa: CASSFFPKTGTGGYTF
cdr3_nt: TGTGCCAGCAGTTTTTTCCCTAAGACGGGGACCGGAGGCTACACCTTC

j_call: TRBJ1-5
d_call: TRBD1
v_call: TRBV5-1
clone_size: .
cdr3_aa: CASSLGTGGNQPQHF
cdr3_nt: TGCGCCAGCAGCTTGGGGACAGGGGGCAATCAGCCCCAGCATTTT

j_call: TRBJ1-1
d_call: .
v_call: TRBV9
clone_size: few
cdr3_aa: CASKRHGGTEAFF
cdr3_nt: TGTGCCAGCAAACGACATGGGGGCACTGAAGCTTTCTTT

j_call: TRBJ2-1
d_call: TRBD2
v_call: TRBV11-3
clone_size: few
cdr3_aa: CASSQRESYNEQFF
cdr3_nt: TGTGCCAGCAGCCAGCGGGAGAGTTACAATGAGCAGTTCTTC

j_call: TRBJ2-7
d_call: .
v_call: TRBV6-6
clone_size: .
cdr3_aa: CASIPEGSYEQYF
cdr3_nt: TGTGCCAGCATCCCAGAGGGGTCCTACGAGCAGTACTTC

j_call: TRBJ1-3
d_call: .
v_call: TRBV6-6
clone_size: .
cdr3_aa: CASRQGSGNTIYF
cdr3_nt: TGTGCCAGCAGACAGGGCTCCGGAAACACCATATATTTT

j_call: TRBJ2-1
d_call: .
v_call: TRBV5-1
clone_size: few
cdr3_aa: CASRTEASLNEQFF
cdr3_nt: TGCGCCAGCAGGACGGAGGCTAGCCTCAATGAGCAGTTCTTC

j_call: TRBJ2-7
d_call: .
v_call: TRBV9
clone_size: .
cdr3_aa: CASSVGRGAGSYEQYF
cdr3_nt: TGTGCCAGCAGCGTAGGGAGGGGCGCAGGGTCCTACGAGCAGTACTTC

j_call: TRBJ2-1
d_call: .
v_call: TRBV5-1
clone_size: .
cdr3_aa: CASRLGGLSYNEQFF
cdr3_nt: TGCGCCAGCAGGCTAGGGGGACTCTCCTACAATGAGCAGTTCTTC

j_call: TRBJ2-4
d_call: .
v_call: TRBV18
clone_size: .
cdr3_aa: CASSYRDGKNIQYF
cdr3_nt: TGTGCCAGCAGTTACCGGGACGGCAAAAACATTCAGTACTTC

j_call: TRBJ2-2
d_call: TRBD2
v_call: TRBV6-6
clone_size: .
cdr3_aa: CASRDDSGRRTGELFF
cdr3_nt: TGTGCCAGCAGGGATGATAGCGGGAGGCGCACCGGGGAGCTGTTTTTT

j_call: TRBJ1-1
d_call: .
v_call: TRBV5-6
clone_size: .
cdr3_aa: CASSYWGRVNTEAFF
cdr3_nt: TGTGCCAGCTCCTACTGGGGCAGGGTAAACACTGAAGCTTTCTTT

j_call: TRBJ1-2
d_call: .
v_call: TRBV11-2
clone_size: .
cdr3_aa: CASSPSRTVKDYGYTF
cdr3_nt: TGTGCCAGCAGCCCCTCACGGACAGTAAAGGACTATGGCTACACCTTC

j_call: TRBJ2-1
d_call: .
v_call: TRBV9
clone_size: many
cdr3_aa: CASSVGSPSHGEQFF
cdr3_nt: TGTGCCAGCAGCGTAGGATCGCCTAGCCATGGGGAGCAGTTCTTC

j_call: TRBJ1-1
d_call: .
v_call: TRBV6-5
clone_size: few
cdr3_aa: CASTPLGRSTEAFF
cdr3_nt: TGTGCCAGCACCCCCCTAGGCAGGTCCACTGAAGCTTTCTTT

j_call: TRBJ2-1
d_call: .
v_call: TRBV7-8
clone_size: many
cdr3_aa: CASSFHTNEQFF
cdr3_nt: TGTGCCAGCAGCTTTCACACCAATGAGCAGTTCTTC

j_call: TRBJ2-5
d_call: TRBD2
v_call: TRBV5-1
clone_size: .
cdr3_aa: CASSPPSGSGGETQYF
cdr3_nt: TGCGCCAGCAGCCCTCCTAGCGGGAGCGGGGGGGAGACCCAGTACTTC

j_call: TRBJ2-3
d_call: .
v_call: TRBV30
clone_size: few
cdr3_aa: CAWSGTSTDTQYF
cdr3_nt: TGTGCCTGGAGTGGGACTTCCACAGATACGCAGTATTTT

j_call: TRBJ1-5
d_call: .
v_call: TRBV14
clone_size: .
cdr3_aa: CASSPGGSGLNQPQHF
cdr3_nt: TGTGCCAGCAGCCCCGGTGGGTCGGGACTCAATCAGCCCCAGCATTTT

j_call: TRBJ1-2
d_call: TRBD1
v_call: TRBV18
clone_size: .
cdr3_aa: CASSRTPGQAGNGYTF
cdr3_nt: TGTGCCAGCTCACGAACTCCGGGACAGGCAGGGAATGGCTACACCTTC

j_call: TRBJ1-1
d_call: .
v_call: TRBV7-9
clone_size: few
cdr3_aa: CASSQRPGTFMNTEAFF
cdr3_nt: TGCGCCAGCAGCCAACGTCCCGGGACATTTATGAACACTGAAGCTTTCTTT

j_call: TRBJ2-2
d_call: .
v_call: TRBV9
clone_size: few
cdr3_aa: CASTAGTNTGELFF
cdr3_nt: TGTGCCAGCACCGCGGGCACGAACACCGGGGAGCTGTTTTTT

j_call: TRBJ2-2
d_call: .
v_call: TRBV5-1
clone_size: few
cdr3_aa: CASSLDPGDTGELFF
cdr3_nt: TGCGCCAGCAGCTTGGATCCAGGGGACACCGGGGAGCTGTTTTTT

j_call: TRBJ1-1
d_call: .
v_call: TRBV4-3
clone_size: .
cdr3_aa: CASSQVQQGKSEAFF
cdr3_nt: TGCGCCAGCAGCCAAGTTCAACAGGGAAAGTCTGAAGCTTTCTTT

j_call: TRBJ2-5
d_call: TRBD1
v_call: TRBV19
clone_size: few
cdr3_aa: CASSISDRVPETQYF
cdr3_nt: TGTGCCAGTAGTATTTCGGACAGGGTGCCAGAGACCCAGTACTTC

j_call: TRBJ1-5
d_call: .
v_call: TRBV6-5
clone_size: few
cdr3_aa: CASSWTRGRNQPQHF
cdr3_nt: TGTGCCAGCAGTTGGACGAGAGGGCGCAATCAGCCCCAGCATTTT

j_call: TRBJ1-4
d_call: .
v_call: TRBV6-6
clone_size: few
cdr3_aa: CASSSRVGSEKLFF
cdr3_nt: TGTGCCAGCAGTTCCAGGGTGGGTAGTGAAAAACTGTTTTTT

j_call: TRBJ2-1
d_call: TRBD2
v_call: TRBV4-3
clone_size: few
cdr3_aa: CASSQEWEGLRNEQFF
cdr3_nt: TGCGCCAGCAGCCAAGAATGGGAGGGACTTAGGAATGAGCAGTTCTTC

j_call: TRBJ1-1
d_call: .
v_call: TRBV6-5
clone_size: .
cdr3_aa: CASSHQVNTEAFF
cdr3_nt: TGTGCCAGCAGTCACCAGGTGAACACTGAAGCTTTCTTT

j_call: TRBJ2-2
d_call: .
v_call: TRBV7-9
clone_size: .
cdr3_aa: CASRPRSVNTGELFF
cdr3_nt: TGTGCCAGCAGACCCCGGTCGGTCAACACCGGGGAGCTGTTTTTT

j_call: TRBJ2-3
d_call: TRBD2
v_call: TRBV4-2
clone_size: .
cdr3_aa: CASSQGEGDTQYF
cdr3_nt: TGTGCCAGCAGCCAAGGGGAGGGAGATACGCAGTATTTT

j_call: TRBJ1-2
d_call: .
v_call: TRBV6-5
clone_size: few
cdr3_aa: CASSQGYGYTF
cdr3_nt: TGTGCCAGCAGTCAAGGCTATGGCTACACCTTC

j_call: TRBJ1-1
d_call: .
v_call: TRBV19
clone_size: many
cdr3_aa: CASSLTGQQNTEAFF
cdr3_nt: TGTGCCAGTAGCTTGACAGGTCAACAGAACACTGAAGCTTTCTTT

j_call: TRBJ1-5
d_call: TRBD1
v_call: TRBV11-2
clone_size: .
cdr3_aa: CASSLGRTGANQPQHF
cdr3_nt: TGTGCCAGCAGCTTAGGCCGAACAGGGGCTAATCAGCCCCAGCATTTT

j_call: TRBJ1-5
d_call: .
v_call: TRBV5-1
clone_size: few
cdr3_aa: CASSLGEGGSNQPQHF
cdr3_nt: TGCGCCAGCAGCTTGGGGGAAGGGGGTAGCAATCAGCCCCAGCATTTT

j_call: TRBJ2-1
d_call: TRBD2
v_call: TRBV7-2
clone_size: .
cdr3_aa: CASSLNGGSRSEQFF
cdr3_nt: TGTGCCAGCAGCTTAAACGGCGGGAGTAGGAGCGAGCAGTTCTTC

j_call: TRBJ2-2
d_call: TRBD2
v_call: TRBV7-6
clone_size: .
cdr3_aa: CASSLGGRNTGELFF
cdr3_nt: TGTGCCAGCAGCTTAGGCGGGAGGAACACCGGGGAGCTGTTTTTT

j_call: TRBJ1-2
d_call: .
v_call: TRBV5-1
clone_size: .
cdr3_aa: CASSSGLSSYGYTF
cdr3_nt: TGCGCCAGCAGCTCGGGACTCAGCTCCTATGGCTACACCTTC

j_call: TRBJ2-5
d_call: TRBD1
v_call: TRBV4-2
clone_size: .
cdr3_aa: CASSQDGHRGLGETQYF
cdr3_nt: TGTGCCAGCAGCCAAGACGGCCACAGGGGGCTTGGAGAGACCCAGTACTTC